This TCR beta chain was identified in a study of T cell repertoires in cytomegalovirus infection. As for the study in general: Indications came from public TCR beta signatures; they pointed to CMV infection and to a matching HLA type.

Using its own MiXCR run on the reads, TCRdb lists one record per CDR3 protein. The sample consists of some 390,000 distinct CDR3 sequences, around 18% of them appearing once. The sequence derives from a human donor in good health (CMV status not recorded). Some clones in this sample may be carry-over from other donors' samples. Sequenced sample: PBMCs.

The CDR3 coding sequence is TGTGCCAGCAGCGCCTCGGGGCAGCCCCAGCATTTT. It is translated as CASSASGQPQHF. The chain employs TRBV7-9 and TRBJ1-5; D unresolved. Germline CDR1 reads SEHNR; CDR2 reads FQNEAQ (reference sequence). The length of the CDR3 is 12 residues. Deletions cut 5 bases from V and 7 bases from J, with 9 bases between.